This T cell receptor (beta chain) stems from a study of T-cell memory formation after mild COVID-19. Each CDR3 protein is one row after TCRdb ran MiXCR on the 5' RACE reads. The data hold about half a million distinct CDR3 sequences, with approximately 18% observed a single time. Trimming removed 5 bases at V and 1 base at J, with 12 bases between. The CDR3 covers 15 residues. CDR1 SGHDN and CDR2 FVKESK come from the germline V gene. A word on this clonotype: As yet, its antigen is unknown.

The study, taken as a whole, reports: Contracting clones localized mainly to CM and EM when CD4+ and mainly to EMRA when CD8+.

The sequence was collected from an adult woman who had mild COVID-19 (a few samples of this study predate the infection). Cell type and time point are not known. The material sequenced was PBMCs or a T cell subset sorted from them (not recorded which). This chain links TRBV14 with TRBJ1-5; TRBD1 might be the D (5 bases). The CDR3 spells CASSTDTRSNQPQHF. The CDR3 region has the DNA TGTGCCAGCAGCACGGACACGAGAAGCAATCAGCCCCAGCATTTT. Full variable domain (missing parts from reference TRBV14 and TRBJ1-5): EAGVTQFPSHSVIEKGQTVTLRCDPISGHDNLYWYRRVMGKEIKFLLHFVKESKQDESGMPNNRFLAERTGGTYSTLKVQPAELEDSGVYFCASSTDTRSNQPQHFGDGTRLSIL.